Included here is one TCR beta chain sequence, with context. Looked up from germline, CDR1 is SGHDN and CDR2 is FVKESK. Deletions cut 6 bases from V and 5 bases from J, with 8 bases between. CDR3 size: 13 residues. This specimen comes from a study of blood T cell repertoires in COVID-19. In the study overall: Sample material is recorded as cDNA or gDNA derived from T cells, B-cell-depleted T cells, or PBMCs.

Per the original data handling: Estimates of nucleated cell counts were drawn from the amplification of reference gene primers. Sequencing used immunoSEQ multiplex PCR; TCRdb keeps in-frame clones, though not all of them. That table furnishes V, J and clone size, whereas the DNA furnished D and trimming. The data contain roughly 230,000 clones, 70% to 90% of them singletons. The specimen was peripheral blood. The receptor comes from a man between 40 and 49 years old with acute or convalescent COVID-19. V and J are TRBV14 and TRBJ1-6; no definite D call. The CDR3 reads CASRWGDNSPLHF. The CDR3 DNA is TGTGCCAGCAGGTGGGGAGATAATTCACCCCTCCACTTT. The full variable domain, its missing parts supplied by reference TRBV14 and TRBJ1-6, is EAGVTQFPSHSVIEKGQTVTLRCDPISGHDNLYWYRRVMGKEIKFLLHFVKESKQDESGMPNNRFLAERTGGTYSTLKVQPAELEDSGVYFCASRWGDNSPLHFGNGTRLTVT.